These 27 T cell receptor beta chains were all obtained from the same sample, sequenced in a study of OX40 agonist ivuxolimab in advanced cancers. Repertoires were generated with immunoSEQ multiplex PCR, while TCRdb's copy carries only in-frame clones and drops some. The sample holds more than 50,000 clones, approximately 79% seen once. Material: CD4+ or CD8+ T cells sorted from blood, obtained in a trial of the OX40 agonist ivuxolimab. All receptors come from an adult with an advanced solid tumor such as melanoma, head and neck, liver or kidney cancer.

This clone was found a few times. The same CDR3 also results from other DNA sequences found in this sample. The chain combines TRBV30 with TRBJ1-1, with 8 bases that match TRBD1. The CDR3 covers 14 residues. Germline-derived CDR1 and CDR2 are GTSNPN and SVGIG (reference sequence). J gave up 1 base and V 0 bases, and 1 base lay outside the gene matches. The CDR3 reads CAWSVGTGNTEAFF. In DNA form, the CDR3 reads TGTGCCTGGAGTGTAGGGACAGGGAACACTGAAGCTTTCTTT.

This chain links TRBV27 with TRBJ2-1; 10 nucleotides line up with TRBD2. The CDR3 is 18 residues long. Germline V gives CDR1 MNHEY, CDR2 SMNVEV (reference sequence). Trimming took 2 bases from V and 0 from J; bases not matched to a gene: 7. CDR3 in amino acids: CASSLTASGRGSYNEQFF. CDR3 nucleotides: TGTGCCAGCAGTTTAACGGCTAGCGGGAGAGGCTCCTACAATGAGCAGTTCTTC.

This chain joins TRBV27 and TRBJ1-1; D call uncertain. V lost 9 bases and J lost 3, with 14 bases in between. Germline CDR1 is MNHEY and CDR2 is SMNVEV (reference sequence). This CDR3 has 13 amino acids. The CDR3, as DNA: TGTGCCAGTCGGGCCCCGGGGTACACTGAAGCTTTCTTT. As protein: CASRAPGYTEAFF.

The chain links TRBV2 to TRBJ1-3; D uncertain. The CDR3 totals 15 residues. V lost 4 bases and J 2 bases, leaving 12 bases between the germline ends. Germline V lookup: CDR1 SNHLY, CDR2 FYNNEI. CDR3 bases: TGTGCCAGCAGTGTAATTAGGGATACTGGAAACACCATATATTTT. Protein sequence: CASSVIRDTGNTIYF.

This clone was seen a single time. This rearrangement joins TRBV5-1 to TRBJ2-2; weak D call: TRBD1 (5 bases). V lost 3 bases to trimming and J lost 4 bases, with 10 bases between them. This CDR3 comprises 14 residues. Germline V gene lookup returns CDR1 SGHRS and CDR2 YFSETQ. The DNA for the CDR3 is TGCGCCAGCAGCTCCGACAGCACCACCGGGGAGCTGTTTTTT. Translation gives CASSSDSTTGELFF.

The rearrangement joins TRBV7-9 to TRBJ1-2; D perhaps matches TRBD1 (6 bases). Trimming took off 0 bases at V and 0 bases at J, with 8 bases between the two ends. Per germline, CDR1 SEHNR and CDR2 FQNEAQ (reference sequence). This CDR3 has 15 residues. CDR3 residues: CASSLAGGTNYGYTF. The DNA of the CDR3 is TGTGCCAGCAGCTTAGCAGGGGGAACTAACTATGGCTACACCTTC.

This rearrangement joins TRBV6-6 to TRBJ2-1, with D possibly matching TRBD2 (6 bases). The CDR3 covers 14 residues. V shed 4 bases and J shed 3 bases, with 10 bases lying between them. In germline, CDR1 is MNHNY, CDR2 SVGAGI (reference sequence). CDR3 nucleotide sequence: TGTGCCAGCAGTTTCGGGAGTAACTACAATGAGCAGTTCTTC. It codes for CASSFGSNYNEQFF.

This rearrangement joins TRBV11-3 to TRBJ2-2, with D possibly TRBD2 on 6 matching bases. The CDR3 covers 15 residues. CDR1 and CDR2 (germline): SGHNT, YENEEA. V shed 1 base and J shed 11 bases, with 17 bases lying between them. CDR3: CASSLGAGRWDELFF. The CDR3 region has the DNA TGTGCCAGCAGCTTAGGGGCGGGACGGTGGGACGAGCTGTTTTTT.

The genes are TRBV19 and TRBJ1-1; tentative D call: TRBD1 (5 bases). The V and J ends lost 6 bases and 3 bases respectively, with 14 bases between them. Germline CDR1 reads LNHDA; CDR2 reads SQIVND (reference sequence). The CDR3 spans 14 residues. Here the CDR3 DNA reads TGTGCCAGTAGCCATAGGTTCAGGGACACTGAAGCTTTCTTT. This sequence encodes CASSHRFRDTEAFF.

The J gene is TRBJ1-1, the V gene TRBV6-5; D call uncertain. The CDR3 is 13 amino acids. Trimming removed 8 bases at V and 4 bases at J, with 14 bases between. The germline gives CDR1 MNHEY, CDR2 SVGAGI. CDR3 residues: CASSLGWTTEAFF. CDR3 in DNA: TGTGCCAGCTCCCTGGGGTGGACCACTGAAGCTTTCTTT.

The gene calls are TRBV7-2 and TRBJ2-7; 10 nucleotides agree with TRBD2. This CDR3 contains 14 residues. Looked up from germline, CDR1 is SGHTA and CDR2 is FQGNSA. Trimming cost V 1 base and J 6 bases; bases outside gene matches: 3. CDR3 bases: TGTGCCAGCAGCTTAGTCGCTAGCGGGGGCGAGCAGTACTTC. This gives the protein CASSLVASGGEQYF. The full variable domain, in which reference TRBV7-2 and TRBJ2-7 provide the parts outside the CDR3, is GAGVSQSPSNKVTEKGKDVELRCDPISGHTALYWYRQSLGQGLEFLIYFQGNSAPDKSGLPSDRFSAERTGGSVSTLTIQRTQQEDSAVYLCASSLVASGGEQYFGPGTRLTVT.

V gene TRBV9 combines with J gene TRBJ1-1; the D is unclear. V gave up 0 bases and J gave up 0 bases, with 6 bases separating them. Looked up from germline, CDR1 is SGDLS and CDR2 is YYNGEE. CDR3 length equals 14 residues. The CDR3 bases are TGTGCCAGCAGCGTAGGACGGATGAACACTGAAGCTTTCTTT. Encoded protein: CASSVGRMNTEAFF.

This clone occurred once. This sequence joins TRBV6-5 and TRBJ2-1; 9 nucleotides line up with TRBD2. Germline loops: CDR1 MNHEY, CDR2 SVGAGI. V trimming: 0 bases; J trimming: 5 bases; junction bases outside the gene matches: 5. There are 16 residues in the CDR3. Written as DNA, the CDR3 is TGTGCCAGCAGTTACTCGAACGCGGGGGGGGACAATGAGCAGTTCTTC. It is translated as CASSYSNAGGDNEQFF.

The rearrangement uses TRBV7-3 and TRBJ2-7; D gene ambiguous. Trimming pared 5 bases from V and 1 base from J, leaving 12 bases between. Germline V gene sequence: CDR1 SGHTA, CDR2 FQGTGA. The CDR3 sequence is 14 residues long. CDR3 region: CASSQDGPSYEQYF. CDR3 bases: TGTGCCAGCAGCCAGGACGGCCCTTCCTACGAGCAGTACTTC.

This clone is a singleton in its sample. This CDR3 reads CASSLSQANEKLFF. The CDR3, as DNA: TGTGCCAGCAGCTTATCCCAGGCTAATGAAAAACTGTTTTTT. V and J are TRBV7-9 and TRBJ1-4, with D hard to call. V shed 2 bases and J shed 3 bases, with 7 bases lying between them. Germline CDR1 SEHNR, CDR2 FQNEAQ (reference sequence). CDR3 length: 14 residues.

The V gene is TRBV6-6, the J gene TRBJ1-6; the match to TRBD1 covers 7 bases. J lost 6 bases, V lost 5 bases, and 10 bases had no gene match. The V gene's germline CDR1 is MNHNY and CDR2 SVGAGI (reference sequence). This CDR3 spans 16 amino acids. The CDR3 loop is CASSATLTGRNSPLHF. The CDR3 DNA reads TGTGCCAGCAGTGCTACCCTGACAGGGCGTAATTCACCCCTCCACTTT.

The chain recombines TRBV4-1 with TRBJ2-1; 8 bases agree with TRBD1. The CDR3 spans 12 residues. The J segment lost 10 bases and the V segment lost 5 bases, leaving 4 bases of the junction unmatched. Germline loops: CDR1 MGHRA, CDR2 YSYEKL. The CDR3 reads CASSARDREQFF. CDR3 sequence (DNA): TGCGCCAGCAGCGCCCGGGACAGGGAGCAGTTCTTC.

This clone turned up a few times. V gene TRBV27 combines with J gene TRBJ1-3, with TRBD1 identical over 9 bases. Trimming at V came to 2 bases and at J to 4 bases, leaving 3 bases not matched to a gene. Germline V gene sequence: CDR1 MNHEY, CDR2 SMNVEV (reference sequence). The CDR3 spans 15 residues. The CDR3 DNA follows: TGTGCCAGCAGTTTACAACAGGGGGCCGGAAACACCATATATTTT. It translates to CASSLQQGAGNTIYF.

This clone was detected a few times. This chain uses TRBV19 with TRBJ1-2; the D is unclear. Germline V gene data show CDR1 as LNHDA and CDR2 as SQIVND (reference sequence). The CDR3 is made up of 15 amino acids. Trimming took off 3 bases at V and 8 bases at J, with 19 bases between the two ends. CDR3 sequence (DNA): TGTGCCAGTAGTATGGTGCCCACGAGACCGGGCGGCTACACCTTC. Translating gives CASSMVPTRPGGYTF.

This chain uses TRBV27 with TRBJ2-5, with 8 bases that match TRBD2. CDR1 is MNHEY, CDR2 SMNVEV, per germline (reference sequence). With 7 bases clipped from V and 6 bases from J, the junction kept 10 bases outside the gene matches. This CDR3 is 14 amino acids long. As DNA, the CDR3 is TGTGCCAGCAAGAGAGCGGGAGAGGGAAAGACCCAGTACTTC. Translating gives CASKRAGEGKTQYF.

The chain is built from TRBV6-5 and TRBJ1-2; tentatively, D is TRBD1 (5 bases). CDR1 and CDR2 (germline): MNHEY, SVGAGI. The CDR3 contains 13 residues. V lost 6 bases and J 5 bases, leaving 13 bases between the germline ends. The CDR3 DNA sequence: TGTGCCAGCAGGGCAGGGAGTCTGTATGGCTACACCTTC. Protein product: CASRAGSLYGYTF.

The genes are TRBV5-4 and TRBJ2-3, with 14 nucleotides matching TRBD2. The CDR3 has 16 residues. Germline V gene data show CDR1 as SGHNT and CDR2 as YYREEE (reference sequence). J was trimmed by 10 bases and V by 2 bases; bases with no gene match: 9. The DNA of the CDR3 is TGTGCCAGCAGCTTTAGGACTAGCGGGGGGAGCAATCCGCAGTATTTT. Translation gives CASSFRTSGGSNPQYF.

The CDR3 DNA reads TGTGCCAGCAGGGAATATAGGACAGGGAGGAATGAGCAGTTCTTC. Amino acid sequence: CASREYRTGRNEQFF. The V call is TRBV6-1, the J call TRBJ2-1, with TRBD1 matching over 8 bases. Germline V gene lookup returns CDR1 MNHNS and CDR2 SASEGT. This CDR3 comprises 15 residues. Trimming cost V 6 bases and J 7 bases; bases outside gene matches: 11.

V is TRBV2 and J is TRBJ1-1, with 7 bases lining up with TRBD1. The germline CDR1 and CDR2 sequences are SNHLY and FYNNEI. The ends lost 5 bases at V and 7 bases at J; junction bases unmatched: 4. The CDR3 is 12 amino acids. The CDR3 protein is CASSRRQGEAFF. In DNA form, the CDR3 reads TGTGCCAGCAGTAGGAGACAGGGTGAAGCTTTCTTT.

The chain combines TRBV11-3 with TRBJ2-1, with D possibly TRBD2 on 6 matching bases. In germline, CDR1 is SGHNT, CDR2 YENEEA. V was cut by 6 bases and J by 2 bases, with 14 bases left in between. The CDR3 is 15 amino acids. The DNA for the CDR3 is TGTGCCAGCAGTCGGGGAGGATCCACCTACAATGAGCAGTTCTTC. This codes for CASSRGGSTYNEQFF. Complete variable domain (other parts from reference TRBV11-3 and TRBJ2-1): EAGVVQSPRYKIIEKKQPVAFWCNPISGHNTLYWYLQNLGQGPELLIRYENEEAVDDSQLPKDRFSAERLKGVDSTLKIQPAELGDSAVYLCASSRGGSTYNEQFFGPGTRLTVL.

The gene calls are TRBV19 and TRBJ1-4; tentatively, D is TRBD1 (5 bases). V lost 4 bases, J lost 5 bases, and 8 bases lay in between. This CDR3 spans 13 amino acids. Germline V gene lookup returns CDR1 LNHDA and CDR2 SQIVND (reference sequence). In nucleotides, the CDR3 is TGTGCCAGTAGTAGAAGGGGAAATGAAAAACTGTTTTTT. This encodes CASSRRGNEKLFF. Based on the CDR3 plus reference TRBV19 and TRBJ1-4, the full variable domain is DGGITQSPKYLFRKEGQNVTLSCEQNLNHDAMYWYRQDPGQGLRLIYYSQIVNDFQKGDIAEGYSVSREKKESFPLTVTSAQKNPTAFYLCASSRRGNEKLFFGSGTQLSVL.

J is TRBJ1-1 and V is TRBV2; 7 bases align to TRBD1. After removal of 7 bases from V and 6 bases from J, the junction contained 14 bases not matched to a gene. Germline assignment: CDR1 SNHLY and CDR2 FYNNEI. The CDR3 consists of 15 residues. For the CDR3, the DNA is TGTGCCAGCACCCTTTCGACAGGGAGAACTCCTGAAGCTTTCTTT. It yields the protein CASTLSTGRTPEAFF.